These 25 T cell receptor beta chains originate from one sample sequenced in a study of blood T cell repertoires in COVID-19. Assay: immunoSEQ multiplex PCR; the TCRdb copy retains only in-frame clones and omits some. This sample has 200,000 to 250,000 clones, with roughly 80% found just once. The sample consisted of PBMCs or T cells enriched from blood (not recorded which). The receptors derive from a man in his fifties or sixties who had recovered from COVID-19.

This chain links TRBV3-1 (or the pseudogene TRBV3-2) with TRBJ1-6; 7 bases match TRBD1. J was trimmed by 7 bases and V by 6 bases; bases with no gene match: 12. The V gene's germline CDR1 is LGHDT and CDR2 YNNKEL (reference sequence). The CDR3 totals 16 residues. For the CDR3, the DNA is TGTGCCAGCAGTAACCGGGACAGCCTAAAAAATTCACCCCTCCACTTT. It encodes CASSNRDSLKNSPLHF.

CDR3 nucleotides: TGTGCCAGCAGCTTCCGGAATTCTAGCACCGGGGAGCTGTTTTTT. Amino acids: CASSFRNSSTGELFF. J is TRBJ2-2 and V is TRBV11-3, with D uncertain. Germline CDR1 SGHNT, CDR2 YENEEA. V lost 3 bases and J lost 4, with 12 bases in between. The length of the CDR3 is 15 residues.

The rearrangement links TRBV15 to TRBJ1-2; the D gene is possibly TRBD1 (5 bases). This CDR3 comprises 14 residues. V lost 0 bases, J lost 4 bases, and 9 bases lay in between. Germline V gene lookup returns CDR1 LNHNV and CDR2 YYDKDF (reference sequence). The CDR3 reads CATSREGAGYGYTF. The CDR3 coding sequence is TGTGCCACCAGCAGAGAAGGGGCAGGCTATGGCTACACCTTC.

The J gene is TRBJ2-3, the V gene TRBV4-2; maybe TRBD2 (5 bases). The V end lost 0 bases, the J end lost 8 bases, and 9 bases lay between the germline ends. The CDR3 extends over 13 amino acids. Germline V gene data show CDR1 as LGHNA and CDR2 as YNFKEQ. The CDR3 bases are TGTGCCAGCAGCCAAGATTCTGAGGGTACGCAGTATTTT. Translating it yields CASSQDSEGTQYF.

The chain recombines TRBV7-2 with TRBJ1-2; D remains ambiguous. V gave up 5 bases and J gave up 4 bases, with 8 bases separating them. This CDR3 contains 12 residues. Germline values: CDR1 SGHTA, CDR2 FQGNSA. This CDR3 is CASSPDTYGYTF. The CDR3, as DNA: TGTGCCAGCAGCCCAGACACCTATGGCTACACCTTC.

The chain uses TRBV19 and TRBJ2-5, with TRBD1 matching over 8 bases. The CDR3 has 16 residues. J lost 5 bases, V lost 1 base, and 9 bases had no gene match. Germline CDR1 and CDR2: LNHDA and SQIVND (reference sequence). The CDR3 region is CASSIVGGRGQETQYF. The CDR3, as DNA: TGTGCCAGTAGTATAGTGGGCGGCAGGGGGCAGGAGACCCAGTACTTC.

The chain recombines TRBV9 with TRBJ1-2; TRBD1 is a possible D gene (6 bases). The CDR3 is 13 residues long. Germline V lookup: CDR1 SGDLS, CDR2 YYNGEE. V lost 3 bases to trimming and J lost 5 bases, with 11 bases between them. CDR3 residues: CASSATGIYGYTF. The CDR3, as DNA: TGTGCCAGCAGCGCAACAGGGATTTATGGCTACACCTTC.

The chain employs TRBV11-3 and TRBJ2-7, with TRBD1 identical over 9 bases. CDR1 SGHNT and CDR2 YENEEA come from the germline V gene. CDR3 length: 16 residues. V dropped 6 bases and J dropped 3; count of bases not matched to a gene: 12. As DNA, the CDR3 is TGTGCCAGCAGGCTTCACCGGACAGGGGCTTTCTACGAGCAGTACTTC. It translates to CASRLHRTGAFYEQYF.

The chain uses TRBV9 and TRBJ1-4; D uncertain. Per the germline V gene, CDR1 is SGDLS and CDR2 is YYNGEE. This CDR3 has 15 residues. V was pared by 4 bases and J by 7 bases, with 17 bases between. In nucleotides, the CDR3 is TGTGCCAGCAGCCCTACGAGGAAAAGCGGTGAAAAACTGTTTTTT. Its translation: CASSPTRKSGEKLFF.

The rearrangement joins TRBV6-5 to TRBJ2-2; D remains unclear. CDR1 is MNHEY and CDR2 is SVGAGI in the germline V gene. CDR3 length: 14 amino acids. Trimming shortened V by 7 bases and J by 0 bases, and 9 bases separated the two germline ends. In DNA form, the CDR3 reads TGTGCCAGCAAACTGAGTGCGAACACCGGGGAGCTGTTTTTT. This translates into CASKLSANTGELFF.

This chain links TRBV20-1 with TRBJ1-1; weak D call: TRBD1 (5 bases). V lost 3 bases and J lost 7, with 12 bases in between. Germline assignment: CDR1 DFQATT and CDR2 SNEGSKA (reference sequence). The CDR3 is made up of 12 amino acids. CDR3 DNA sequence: TGCAGTGCTAGTGCAGGGATCGGTGAAGCTTTCTTT. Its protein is CSASAGIGEAFF.

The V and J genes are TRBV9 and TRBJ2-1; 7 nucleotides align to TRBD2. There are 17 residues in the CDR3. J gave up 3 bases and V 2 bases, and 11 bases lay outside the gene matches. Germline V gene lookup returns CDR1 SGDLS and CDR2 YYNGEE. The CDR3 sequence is CASSVSWDGGNYNEQFF. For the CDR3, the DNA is TGTGCCAGCAGCGTCAGTTGGGACGGGGGGAACTACAATGAGCAGTTCTTC.

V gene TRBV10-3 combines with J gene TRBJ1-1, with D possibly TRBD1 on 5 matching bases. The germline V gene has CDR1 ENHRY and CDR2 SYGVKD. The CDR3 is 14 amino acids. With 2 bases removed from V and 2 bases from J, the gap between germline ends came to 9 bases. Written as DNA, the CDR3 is TGTGCCATCAGTGAGAAGACAGTAAACACTGAAGCTTTCTTT. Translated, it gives CAISEKTVNTEAFF.

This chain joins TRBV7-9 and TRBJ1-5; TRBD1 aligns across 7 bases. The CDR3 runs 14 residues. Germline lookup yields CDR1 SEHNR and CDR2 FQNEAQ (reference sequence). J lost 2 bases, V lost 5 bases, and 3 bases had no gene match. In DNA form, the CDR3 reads TGTGCCAGCAGCAGAACAGGGGGCAATCAGCCCCAGCATTTT. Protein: CASSRTGGNQPQHF.

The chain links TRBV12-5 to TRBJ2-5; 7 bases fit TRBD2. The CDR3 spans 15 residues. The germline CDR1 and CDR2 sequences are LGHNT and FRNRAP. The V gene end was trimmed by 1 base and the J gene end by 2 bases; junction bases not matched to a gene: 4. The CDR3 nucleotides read TGTGCTAGTGGTTTGGGGGGGGGTCAGCAAGAGACCCAGTACTTC. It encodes CASGLGGGQQETQYF.

The CDR3 loop reads CASSQDRGLNTEAFF. The CDR3 nucleotides are TGTGCCAGCAGCCAAGACAGGGGCTTGAACACTGAAGCTTTCTTT. The chain recombines TRBV4-2 with TRBJ1-1; the D gene is possibly TRBD1 (6 bases). V was shortened by 0 bases and J by 0 bases, with 8 bases between the two germline ends. CDR1 is LGHNA, CDR2 YNFKEQ, per germline. The CDR3 contains 15 residues.

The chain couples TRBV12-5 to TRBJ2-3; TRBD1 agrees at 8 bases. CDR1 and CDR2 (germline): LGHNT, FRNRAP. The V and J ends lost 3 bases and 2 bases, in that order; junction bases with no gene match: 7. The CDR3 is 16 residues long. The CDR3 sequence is CASGFSRGQATDTQYF. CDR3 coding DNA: TGTGCTAGTGGTTTTTCTAGGGGACAGGCCACAGATACGCAGTATTTT.

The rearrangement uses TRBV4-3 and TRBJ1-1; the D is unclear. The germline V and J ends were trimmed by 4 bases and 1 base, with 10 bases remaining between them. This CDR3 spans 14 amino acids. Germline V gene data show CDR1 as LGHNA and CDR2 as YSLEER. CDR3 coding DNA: TGCGCCAGCAGCCCCTCATGGCAGAACACTGAAGCTTTCTTT. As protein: CASSPSWQNTEAFF.

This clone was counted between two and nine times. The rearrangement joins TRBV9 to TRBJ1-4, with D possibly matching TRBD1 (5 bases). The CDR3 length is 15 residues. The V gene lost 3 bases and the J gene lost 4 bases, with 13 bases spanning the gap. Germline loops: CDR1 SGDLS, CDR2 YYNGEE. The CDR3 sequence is CASSGGLTHNEKLFF. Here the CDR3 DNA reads TGTGCCAGCAGCGGGGGACTCACTCATAATGAAAAACTGTTTTTT.

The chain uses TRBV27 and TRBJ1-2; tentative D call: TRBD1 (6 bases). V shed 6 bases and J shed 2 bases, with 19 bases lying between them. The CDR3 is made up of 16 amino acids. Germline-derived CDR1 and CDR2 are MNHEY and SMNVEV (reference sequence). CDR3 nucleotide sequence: TGTGCCAGCAGCCGAGGGTGGGGACAAAGCAACTATGGCTACACCTTC. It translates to CASSRGWGQSNYGYTF.

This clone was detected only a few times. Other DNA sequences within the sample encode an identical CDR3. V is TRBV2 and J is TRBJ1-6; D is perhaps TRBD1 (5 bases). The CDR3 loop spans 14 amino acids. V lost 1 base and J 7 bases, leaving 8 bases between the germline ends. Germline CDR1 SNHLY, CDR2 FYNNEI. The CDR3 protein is CASSEGQWNSPLHF. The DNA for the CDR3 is TGTGCCAGCAGTGAAGGACAGTGGAATTCACCCCTCCACTTT.

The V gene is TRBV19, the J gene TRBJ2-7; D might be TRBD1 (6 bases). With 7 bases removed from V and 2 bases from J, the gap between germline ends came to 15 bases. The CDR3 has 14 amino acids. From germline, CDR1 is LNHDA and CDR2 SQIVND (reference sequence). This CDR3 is CASIPGTRTYEQYF. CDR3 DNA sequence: TGTGCCAGTATCCCCGGGACACGGACCTACGAGCAGTACTTC. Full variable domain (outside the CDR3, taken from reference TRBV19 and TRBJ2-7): DGGITQSPKYLFRKEGQNVTLSCEQNLNHDAMYWYRQDPGQGLRLIYYSQIVNDFQKGDIAEGYSVSREKKESFPLTVTSAQKNPTAFYLCASIPGTRTYEQYFGPGTRLTVT.

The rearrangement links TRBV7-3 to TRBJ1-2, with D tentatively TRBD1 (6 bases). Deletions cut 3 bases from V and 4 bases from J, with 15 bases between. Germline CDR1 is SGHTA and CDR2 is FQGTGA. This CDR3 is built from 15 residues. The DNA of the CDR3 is TGTGCCAGCAGCTTCAACAGGGATTCAGGCTATGGCTACACCTTC. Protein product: CASSFNRDSGYGYTF. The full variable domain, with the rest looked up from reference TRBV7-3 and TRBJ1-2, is GAGVSQTPSNKVTEKGKYVELRCDPISGHTALYWYRQSLGQGPEFLIYFQGTGAADDSGLPNDRFFAVRPEGSVSTLKIQRTERGDSAVYLCASSFNRDSGYGYTFGSGTRLTVV.

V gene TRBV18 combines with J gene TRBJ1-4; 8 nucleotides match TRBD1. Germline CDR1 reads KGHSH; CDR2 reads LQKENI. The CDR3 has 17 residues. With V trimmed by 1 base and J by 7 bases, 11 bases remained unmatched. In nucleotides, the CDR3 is TGTGCCAGCTCACCACTGCAGGTCGGACAGGGTGTTGAAAAACTGTTTTTT. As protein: CASSPLQVGQGVEKLFF.

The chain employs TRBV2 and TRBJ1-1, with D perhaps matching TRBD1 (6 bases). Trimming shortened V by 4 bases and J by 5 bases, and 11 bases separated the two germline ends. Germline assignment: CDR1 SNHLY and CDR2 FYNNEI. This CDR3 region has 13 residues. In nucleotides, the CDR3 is TGTGCCAGCAGTGGCAGGGGCCGTACTGAAGCTTTCTTT. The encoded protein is CASSGRGRTEAFF.